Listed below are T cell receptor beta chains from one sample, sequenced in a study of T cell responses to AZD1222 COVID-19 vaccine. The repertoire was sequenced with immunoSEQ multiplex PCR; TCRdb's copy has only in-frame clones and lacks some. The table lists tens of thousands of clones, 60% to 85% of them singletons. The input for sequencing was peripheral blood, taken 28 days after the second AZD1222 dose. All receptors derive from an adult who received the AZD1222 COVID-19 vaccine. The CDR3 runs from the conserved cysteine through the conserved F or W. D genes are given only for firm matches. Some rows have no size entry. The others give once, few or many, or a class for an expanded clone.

TGTGCCATCAGTGAGCTACAGTTTGACTCTGGAAACACCATATATTTT CAISELQFDSGNTIYF TRBV10-3 - - TRBJ1-3
TGCGCCAGCAGCTTGGCCCAGCAGGCCCCCTACGAGCAGTACTTC CASSLAQQAPYEQYF TRBV5-1 few - TRBJ2-7
TGTGCCATCAGTGAGTCGTTAATAGGGGAAGCTTTCTTT CAISESLIGEAFF TRBV10-3 - - TRBJ1-1
TGTGCCAGCAGCCAGACAGGGCCGCCCTACAATGAGCAGTTCTTC CASSQTGPPYNEQFF TRBV7-9 - TRBD1 TRBJ2-1
TGCGCCAGCAGCCCGGAGGGGCAGGGGGCGGGTGAAGCTTTCTTT CASSPEGQGAGEAFF TRBV5-1 - TRBD1 TRBJ1-1
TGTGCCAGCAGTGGTCGGGAGTCCTATGGCTACACCTTC CASSGRESYGYTF TRBV2 - - TRBJ1-2
TGTGCCAGCAGCTCCAAAACAGACGCCTATGGCTACACCTTC CASSSKTDAYGYTF TRBV5-4 - - TRBJ1-2
TGCGCCACCCAAGAACCACCCGCCACCGGGGAGCTGTTTTTT CATQEPPATGELFF TRBV5-1 - - TRBJ2-2
TGTGCCATCAGTGAACCTGGCGGGAGCGCGAGTGAAGCTTTCTTT CAISEPGGSASEAFF TRBV10-3 - - TRBJ1-1
TGTGCCAGCAGCTTGCTAGCCGGGGCCTACGAGCAGTACTTC CASSLLAGAYEQYF TRBV5-6 - - TRBJ2-7
TGTGCCAGCGGCCGGGCGGAGTACAATGAGCAGTTCTTC CASGRAEYNEQFF TRBV6-5 - - TRBJ2-1
TGCGCCAGCAGCCGAACGGGGGCGGGGGATAATGAAAAACTGTTTTTT CASSRTGAGDNEKLFF TRBV4-3 - - TRBJ1-4
TGTGCCAGCAGCCCCAGGACCCCGGGCCCCGAGGGGGAGACCCAGTACTTC CASSPRTPGPEGETQYF TRBV7-9 - - TRBJ2-5
TGTGCCAGCAGCCTTACAGGGGAGGCACCCCTCCACTTT CASSLTGEAPLHF TRBV6-5 - TRBD1 TRBJ1-6
TGTGCCAGCAGCCCCGACAGGGGGCACACTGAAGCTTTCTTT CASSPDRGHTEAFF TRBV3-1/TRBV3-2 - TRBD1 TRBJ1-1
TGTGCCAGCAGCTTAGGACCGCCGGGCTCTGGAAACACCATATATTTT CASSLGPPGSGNTIYF TRBV7-6 - - TRBJ1-3
TGTGCCAGCAGTCCCCATCGGACACAGGACACTGAAGCTTTCTTT CASSPHRTQDTEAFF TRBV28 - - TRBJ1-1
TGTGCCAGCAGCCAAGTCCTTAGCGGGGGGCCGGTGGAGACCCAGTACTTC CASSQVLSGGPVETQYF TRBV3-1/TRBV3-2 once TRBD2 TRBJ2-5
TGCAGTGCTAGTCCAGGGGGCGCCAACTATGGCTACACCTTC CSASPGGANYGYTF TRBV20-1 medium-sized TRBD1 TRBJ1-2
TGTGCCAGCAGCTCAGGACCGCCGCGGAACACTGAAGCTTTCTTT CASSSGPPRNTEAFF TRBV5-4 - - TRBJ1-1
TGCGCCAGCAGCCAAGGTGGGGTGACAGGGCCCACCGGGGAGCTGTTTTTT CASSQGGVTGPTGELFF TRBV4-1 - TRBD1 TRBJ2-2
TGTGCCAGCAGCGAACCTGGGTCGACCAGCAATCAGCCCCAGCATTTT CASSEPGSTSNQPQHF TRBV6-1 once - TRBJ1-5
TGTGCCAGCAGGGACAGCAATCAGCCCCAGCATTTT CASRDSNQPQHF TRBV6-5 - - TRBJ1-5
TGTGCCAGTGAGCGGGAGAACACCGGGGAGCTGTTTTTT CASERENTGELFF TRBV19 few TRBD2 TRBJ2-2
TGTGCCAGCAGTGAATTTGCCGGGACAGGGCGCTACGAGCAGTACTTC CASSEFAGTGRYEQYF TRBV6-1 - TRBD1 TRBJ2-7
TGTGCCAGCAGCTTCGGACAGGGGGCAGGTAATGAGCAGTTCTTC CASSFGQGAGNEQFF TRBV7-9 - TRBD1 TRBJ2-1
TGTGCCAGCAGTTTGGGCGGACAGGGGGATCAGCCCCAGCATTTT CASSLGGQGDQPQHF TRBV28 - TRBD1 TRBJ1-5
TGTGCCATCAGAGCGACAGGGGGGCTGAACACTGAAGCTTTCTTT CAIRATGGLNTEAFF TRBV10-3 - TRBD1 TRBJ1-1
TGTGCCAGCAGCCAACAGTATAGCAATCAGCCCCAGCATTTT CASSQQYSNQPQHF TRBV3-1/TRBV3-2 - - TRBJ1-5
TGCGCCAGCAGCTCTTCGGGGGGAGGCACTGAAGCTTTCTTT CASSSSGGGTEAFF TRBV5-1 - - TRBJ1-1
TGTGCCAGTAGGACGGGGGGAACCTATGGCTACACCTTC CASRTGGTYGYTF TRBV19 - - TRBJ1-2
TGTGCCAGCAGCTTCCGACGGGTAGGGCAGCCCCAGCATTTT CASSFRRVGQPQHF TRBV7-8 - - TRBJ1-5
TGTGCCAGCAGCTTAGGGTTCACAGGGGGGGACTCCTACAATGAGCAGTTCTTC CASSLGFTGGDSYNEQFF TRBV7-9 - - TRBJ2-1
TGTGCCATCAGCCCAGGGGAATCCATATATTTT CAISPGESIYF TRBV10-3 - - TRBJ1-3
TGTGCCACCAGCAGATCAGGGACCTTCGGGGAGACCCAGTACTTC CATSRSGTFGETQYF TRBV15 - - TRBJ2-5
TGTGCCAGCAGTCCAGGACTTCCTAGCACAGATACGCAGTATTTT CASSPGLPSTDTQYF TRBV28 - - TRBJ2-3
TGTGCCAGCAGCACCCAAGGGGCGGGCGGGGAGCTGTTTTTT CASSTQGAGGELFF TRBV9 - - TRBJ2-2
TGTGCCAGCAGTTACTCGAGAGGGGGCCCACACGAGCAGTACTTC CASSYSRGGPHEQYF TRBV6-6 - TRBD1 TRBJ2-7
TGTGCCAGCAGGCCTAACAGGGGGGACGGTCAGCCCCAGCATTTT CASRPNRGDGQPQHF TRBV6-5 - TRBD1 TRBJ1-5
TGTGCCAGTAGGCTCGGAGCCGGAAACTATGGCTACACCTTC CASRLGAGNYGYTF TRBV19 - - TRBJ1-2
TGTGCCATCAGTGCGTCGGACGGTAGCGGGGGCGAACAAGAGACCCAGTACTTC CAISASDGSGGEQETQYF TRBV10-3 - TRBD2 TRBJ2-5
TGTGCCAGCAGTACCCCAGGGCGGGCCTACGAGCAGTACTTC CASSTPGRAYEQYF TRBV28 few - TRBJ2-7
TGTGCCTGGGAGGGTAGGGGGTCGATAGGCTACACCTTC CAWEGRGSIGYTF TRBV30 - - TRBJ1-2
TGTGCCAGCAGTGATCCAACTCATTCACTTTCCTACGAGCAGTACTTC CASSDPTHSLSYEQYF TRBV6-1 - - TRBJ2-7
TGTGCCAGCAGCCAGAATAAACTCTCCTACGAGCAGTACTTC CASSQNKLSYEQYF TRBV3-1/TRBV3-2 - - TRBJ2-7
TGTGCCAGCAGCAGACAGATTTCTGGAAACACCATATATTTT CASSRQISGNTIYF TRBV6-5 - - TRBJ1-3
TGTGCCAGCAGCCCAGACAGGCGAGCCTACAATGAGCAGTTCTTC CASSPDRRAYNEQFF TRBV7-7 - - TRBJ2-1
TGTGCCAGCGGCCTTGGACAAGTCTATAATTCACCCCTCCACTTT CASGLGQVYNSPLHF TRBV6-5 - - TRBJ1-6
TGTGCCAACAGTTACGGCCTAGCGGGGGTCATTAATTTTTACAATGAGCAGTTCTTC CANSYGLAGVINFYNEQFF TRBV6-2/TRBV6-3 - TRBD2 TRBJ2-1
TGCGCCAGCAGCTTGGGGGACGGCTCAAATCAGCCCCAGCATTTT CASSLGDGSNQPQHF TRBV5-1 - - TRBJ1-5
TGTGCCAGCAGCCAAGGATGGTCTGGAAACACCATATATTTT CASSQGWSGNTIYF TRBV3-1/TRBV3-2 - - TRBJ1-3
TGTGCCAGCAGCCAGGGAGGGGCGCAGGGTTGGAATGAGCAGTTCTTC CASSQGGAQGWNEQFF TRBV14 - TRBD2 TRBJ2-1
TGTGCCAGTAGTATCGGGGTGGGCACTGAAGCTTTCTTT CASSIGVGTEAFF TRBV19 - - TRBJ1-1
TGTGCCAGCAGCCCACTGGGGGGCCTCGACACTGAAGCTTTCTTT CASSPLGGLDTEAFF TRBV5-8 - - TRBJ1-1
TGTGCCAGCAGTTCCCCCGGACAGGTCAATCAGCCCCAGCATTTT CASSSPGQVNQPQHF TRBV28 - TRBD1 TRBJ1-5
TGTGCCAGCAGCGGGGTGGGCCAAAAAGGGGCTACATGGAATTCACCCCTCCACTTT CASSGVGQKGATWNSPLHF TRBV9 - - TRBJ1-6
TGTGCCAGCTCCCCAGACACGTATCAGCCCCAGCATTTT CASSPDTYQPQHF TRBV18 - - TRBJ1-5